This T cell receptor beta chain was sequenced during a study of read filtering for tumor transcriptome and immune sequencing. Broader study findings: IR-seq and RNA-seq agreed better without single-read clonotypes.

From roughly 0.4 ug of RNA, a library with molecular barcoded alpha/delta and beta/gamma adaptors was made. TCRdb analysed the reads with MiXCR anew, one entry per CDR3 protein. Of more than 20,000 distinct CDR3 sequences in the sample, 20% to 25% were seen once. This clonotype was seen many times. Antigen: not known. The CDR3 sequence is 14 residues long. V lost 8 bases, J lost 2 bases, and 6 bases stayed unmatched. Germline-derived CDR1 and CDR2 are MNHEY and SMNVEV (reference sequence). Source material: a population of CD138-negative cells sorted from bone marrow. The chain joins TRBV27 to TRBJ2-1; 7 nucleotides agree with TRBD2. The receptor's source is a donor aged 40 or over with multiple myeloma. CDR3 loop: CASSGSGTYNEQFF. The DNA for the CDR3 is TGTGCCAGCTCGGGGAGCGGGACCTACAATGAGCAGTTCTTC.